Listed here are 6 T cell receptor beta chains from one sample, sequenced in a study of CD8 T cells in ankylosing spondylitis. Via MiXCR, TCRdb re-called the 5' RACE reads, giving one row per CDR3 protein. Of roughly 250,000 distinct CDR3 sequences detected, around 9.2% appear once; the ten largest clones hold around 6.8%. The sample taken for sequencing was blood, either unsorted or a sorted T cell fraction (not recorded which). The origin of the receptors is a male donor with ankylosing spondylitis or in good health (not recorded which).

There are many counts of this clonotype. V gene TRBV10-3 combines with J gene TRBJ2-7; TRBD2 is a possible D gene (6 bases). This CDR3 has 14 residues. V lost 5 bases, J lost 4 bases, and 15 bases lay in between. The germline V gene encodes CDR1 ENHRY and CDR2 SYGVKD. In nucleotides, the CDR3 is TGTGCCATCAGTTCCACGGGAGATTCTTACGAGCAGTACTTC. Its translation is CAISSTGDSYEQYF.

This clonotype was counted at least ten times. The rearrangement links TRBV7-2 to TRBJ1-2, with D perhaps matching TRBD1 (5 bases). The V gene lost 1 base and the J gene lost 8 bases, with 11 bases spanning the gap. Germline V lookup: CDR1 SGHTA, CDR2 FQGNSA. This CDR3 spans 13 amino acids. CDR3 sequence (DNA): TGTGCCAGCAGCTTAGGGTCGGGGGTCGGCTACACCTTC. Residues: CASSLGSGVGYTF.

This clonotype appeared many times. The J gene is TRBJ1-2, the V gene TRBV12-3 or TRBV12-4; 7 bases line up with TRBD1. This CDR3 has 13 amino acids. J gave up 4 bases and V 6 bases, and 5 bases lay outside the gene matches. CDR3: CASSPQGIYGYTF. For the CDR3, the DNA is TGTGCCAGCAGCCCACAGGGGATCTATGGCTACACCTTC.

This clonotype was counted at least ten times. The chain has TRBV20-1 and TRBJ1-4; D is unresolved. Germline CDR1 DFQATT, CDR2 SNEGSKA (reference sequence). This CDR3 has 11 amino acids. The V and J ends lost 3 bases and 9 bases respectively, with 8 bases between them. The CDR3 DNA reads TGCAGTGCTAGGGGTCCGAAAAAACTGTTTTTT. It translates to CSARGPKKLFF.

The CDR3: CASSAGEANQPQHF. Here the CDR3 DNA reads TGTGCCAGCAGCGCCGGAGAGGCCAATCAGCCCCAGCATTTT. The gene calls are TRBV9 and TRBJ1-5, with D hard to call. Trimming took 3 bases from V and 3 from J, leaving 10 bases between them. The CDR3 contains 14 residues. The germline V gene has CDR1 SGDLS and CDR2 YYNGEE.

This clonotype was found many times. The chain is built from TRBV7-2 and TRBJ1-6; D remains unclear. CDR1 and CDR2 (germline): SGHTA, FQGNSA. V lost 2 bases to trimming and J lost 8 bases, with 4 bases between them. This CDR3 spans 12 amino acids. CDR3 in amino acids: CASSLNHSPLHF. The CDR3 DNA reads as TGTGCCAGCAGCTTAAACCATTCACCCCTCCACTTT. The whole variable domain, filled in from reference TRBV7-2 and TRBJ1-6, reads GAGVSQSPSNKVTEKGKDVELRCDPISGHTALYWYRQSLGQGLEFLIYFQGNSAPDKSGLPSDRFSAERTGGSVSTLTIQRTQQEDSAVYLCASSLNHSPLHFGNGTRLTVT.